One sample yielded the 17 T cell receptor beta chains listed below, sequenced in a study of vaccination effects on CD4 cells after COVID-19. Under the ViraFEST assay, PBMC were stimulated with viral peptide pools so that antigen-specific CD4+ T cells expanded. Sequencing was performed afterwards. Culture lasted over 9 days before CD4+ T cell isolation. The person's infection with SARS-CoV-2, confirmed by PCR, took place between March and December 2020. Assay: immunoSEQ multiplex PCR; the TCRdb copy retains only in-frame clones and omits some. Of around 37,000 clones listed, approximately 70% are singletons. Antigens of these TCRs are unknown. Sequencing was performed on CD4+ T cells from PBMCs cultured with a peptide pool, taken before COVID-19 vaccination. The receptor source for this set is a human donor who had a prior SARS-CoV-2 infection.

The CDR3 loop reads CASSPQGIGRADEQYF. The DNA for the CDR3 is TGTGCCAGCAGCCCCCAAGGGATTGGCAGGGCCGACGAGCAGTACTTC. The V call is TRBV7-2, the J call TRBJ2-7, with D possibly matching TRBD1 (5 bases). Trimming took off 5 bases at V and 5 bases at J, with 22 bases between the two ends. There are 16 residues in the CDR3. The V gene's germline CDR1 is SGHTA and CDR2 FQGNSA.

The chain combines TRBV12-3 or TRBV12-4 with TRBJ1-5; the D gene is possibly TRBD1 (5 bases). The CDR3 extends over 13 amino acids. The V end lost 5 bases, the J end lost 5 bases, and 10 bases lay between the germline ends. The CDR3 here is CASSTGGDQPQHF. In DNA, the CDR3 is TGTGCCAGCAGTACCGGGGGGGATCAGCCCCAGCATTTT.

The V call is TRBV4-1, the J call TRBJ2-2, with 10 bases fitting TRBD2. The CDR3 is 17 residues long. The trim removed 3 bases at V and 6 bases at J, leaving 10 bases unmatched. The germline V gene has CDR1 MGHRA and CDR2 YSYEKL. The CDR3 here is CASSQRTSGRVAGELFF. The CDR3 DNA reads TGCGCCAGCAGCCAGAGGACCAGCGGGAGGGTTGCCGGGGAGCTGTTTTTT.

The chain joins TRBV11-3 to TRBJ2-1, with 10 bases identical to TRBD2. The V segment lost 5 bases and the J segment 5 bases; nucleotides outside the gene matches: 12. There are 17 residues in the CDR3. Germline V CDR1 and CDR2: SGHNT, YENEEA. The CDR3 loop reads CASSPRVTSGQDNEQFF. The CDR3 DNA reads TGTGCCAGCAGCCCGAGAGTGACTAGCGGGCAAGACAATGAGCAGTTCTTC.

CDR3: CASSLGYRVRNQPQHF. The CDR3 DNA is TGTGCCAGCAGCTTAGGGTACAGGGTACGAAATCAGCCCCAGCATTTT. V is TRBV7-8 and J is TRBJ1-5; weak D call: TRBD1 (6 bases). Germline V gives CDR1 SGHVS, CDR2 FQNEAQ. Trimming took 1 base from V and 4 from J, leaving 14 bases between them. The CDR3 contains 16 residues.

This clone has just a few counts. Here the CDR3 reads CAISSSGSLAEQYF. The CDR3 DNA sequence: TGTGCCATCAGTTCTAGCGGGAGCCTAGCCGAGCAGTACTTC. The chain carries TRBV10-3 and TRBJ2-7; TRBD2 aligns across 10 bases. The V gene end was trimmed by 5 bases and the J gene end by 6 bases; junction bases not matched to a gene: 7. The CDR3 runs 14 residues. Germline CDR1 is ENHRY and CDR2 is SYGVKD.

The chain joins TRBV2 to TRBJ2-4; perhaps TRBD2 as D (5 bases). Trimming stripped 8 bases from V and 1 base from J, with 15 bases between. The CDR3 spans 15 residues. Germline V lookup: CDR1 SNHLY, CDR2 FYNNEI. The CDR3 region is CASGWELAAKNIQYF. CDR3 bases: TGTGCCAGCGGTTGGGAGCTGGCGGCCAAAAACATTCAGTACTTC.

This clone was seen only once. This chain links TRBV5-1 with TRBJ2-4, with 8 positions matching TRBD1. With 0 bases clipped from V and 0 bases from J, the junction kept 11 bases outside the gene matches. CDR1 is SGHRS, CDR2 YFSETQ, per germline. This CDR3 has 19 residues. CDR3 nucleotide sequence: TGCGCCAGCAGCTTGGGACAGGGGTCAGGAGGGCTAGCCAAAAACATTCAGTACTTC. It encodes CASSLGQGSGGLAKNIQYF.

This sequence joins TRBV27 and TRBJ2-4; unclear D gene. This CDR3 is built from 17 residues. V gave up 5 bases and J gave up 0 bases, with 17 bases separating them. CDR1 is MNHEY, CDR2 SMNVEV, per germline (reference sequence). CDR3 sequence (DNA): TGTGCCAGCAGTCCCTTTTCGGTGGTTATAGCCAAAAACATTCAGTACTTC. Its protein product is CASSPFSVVIAKNIQYF.

The chain employs TRBV5-1 and TRBJ1-1; D unresolved. V lost 0 bases and J 1 base, leaving 10 bases between the germline ends. Germline-derived CDR1 and CDR2 are SGHRS and YFSETQ. This CDR3 spans 15 amino acids. As DNA, the CDR3 is TGCGCCAGCAGCTTGGAGGGTCTTCCGAACACTGAAGCTTTCTTT. Its translation is CASSLEGLPNTEAFF.

This clone was counted once. DNA of the CDR3: TGTGCCAGCTCACCAATGACTAGCGGGAGGGGAGAGACCCAGTACTTC. Residues: CASSPMTSGRGETQYF. V gene TRBV18 combines with J gene TRBJ2-5; 14 bases align to TRBD2. Germline assignment: CDR1 KGHSH and CDR2 LQKENI. This CDR3 has 16 residues. V lost 2 bases to trimming and J lost 4 bases; unmatched junction nucleotides: 3.

The gene calls are TRBV5-1 and TRBJ2-1; 8 nucleotides align to TRBD2. The V gene end was trimmed by 0 bases and the J gene end by 8 bases; junction bases not matched to a gene: 4. The germline V gene has CDR1 SGHRS and CDR2 YFSETQ. This CDR3 spans 14 amino acids. The CDR3 DNA is TGCGCCAGCAGCTTGGATCTAGCGGGCTATGAGCAGTTCTTC. This encodes CASSLDLAGYEQFF.

This chain links TRBV14 with TRBJ1-4; TRBD1 is a possible D gene (5 bases). The CDR3 totals 16 residues. Looked up from germline, CDR1 is SGHDN and CDR2 is FVKESK. V was cut by 6 bases and J by 3 bases, with 17 bases left in between. The CDR3: CASSHNRLGANEKLFF. Written as DNA, the CDR3 is TGTGCCAGCAGTCACAACAGGCTCGGGGCTAATGAAAAACTGTTTTTT. The whole variable domain, remainder taken from reference TRBV14 and TRBJ1-4, is EAGVTQFPSHSVIEKGQTVTLRCDPISGHDNLYWYRRVMGKEIKFLLHFVKESKQDESGMPNNRFLAERTGGTYSTLKVQPAELEDSGVYFCASSHNRLGANEKLFFGSGTQLSVL.

V and J are TRBV19 and TRBJ2-7; D is possibly TRBD2 (5 bases). Trimming left V 4 bases short and J 2 bases short, with 9 bases between. The CDR3 is 13 amino acids. Germline CDR1 and CDR2: LNHDA and SQIVND (reference sequence). CDR3: CASSTPGAYEQYF. CDR3 in DNA: TGTGCCAGTAGTACCCCCGGGGCCTACGAGCAGTACTTC.

A remark on this clone: Other DNA sequences within the sample encode an identical CDR3. The V and J genes are TRBV24-1 and TRBJ2-1, with D perhaps matching TRBD1 or TRBD2 (5 bases each). CDR1 is KGHDR and CDR2 is SFDVKD in the germline V gene. This CDR3 has 15 residues. Trimming left V 0 bases short and J 5 bases short, with 10 bases between. CDR3 protein: CATSDLTGTNNEQFF. The CDR3 nucleotides are TGTGCCACCAGTGATTTGACCGGGACCAACAATGAGCAGTTCTTC.

For the CDR3, the DNA is TGTGCCAGCAGCCGACAGGGTTTGAGCTATGGCTACACCTTC. It specifies CASSRQGLSYGYTF. The V call is TRBV6-2 or TRBV6-3, the J call TRBJ1-2; 7 nucleotides align to TRBD1. V trimming: 6 bases; J trimming: 4 bases; junction bases outside the gene matches: 8. Germline CDR1 MNHEY, CDR2 SVGEGT. This CDR3 region has 14 residues.

This sequence joins TRBV30 and TRBJ1-3; 8 positions agree with TRBD1. Trimming cost V 0 bases and J 2 bases; bases outside gene matches: 0. The germline V gene has CDR1 GTSNPN and CDR2 SVGIG (reference sequence). This CDR3 region has 14 residues. The CDR3 coding sequence is TGTGCCTGGAGTGTACAGGGGGCTGGAAACACCATATATTTT. It specifies CAWSVQGAGNTIYF.